The 14 T cell receptor beta chains listed next were all sequenced from one sample in a study of control samples from healthy donors and cancer patients (dated by TCRdb to 2020 to 2022). Library construction relied on the immunoSEQ multiplex PCR assay. Imported from immuneACCESS, the table was reduced by TCRdb to in-frame sequences with V and J called. These copies leave out some clones; in studies compared against another copy, an unresolved V gene accounts for under half, and the cause of the remainder is not known. Here the sample has roughly 190,000 clones; around 90% occur a single time. Less than 2% of the sample is taken by the ten largest. Sequencing was performed on blood. The receptors here all came from a young man in good health.

The rearrangement links TRBV5-6 to TRBJ2-3, with 10 bases aligning to TRBD1. CDR3 length equals 14 residues. CDR1 is SGHDT and CDR2 is YYEEEE in the germline V gene. V trimming: 8 bases; J trimming: 1 base; junction bases outside the gene matches: 4. The CDR3 here is CASYGTGGTDTQYF. The CDR3, as DNA: TGTGCCAGTTACGGGACAGGGGGCACAGATACGCAGTATTTT.

V is TRBV10-3 and J is TRBJ1-1; D is unresolved. The germline V gene has CDR1 ENHRY and CDR2 SYGVKD. The V end lost 3 bases, the J end lost 4 bases, and 6 bases lay between the germline ends. CDR3 length equals 12 residues. The CDR3 DNA reads as TGTGCCATCAGTGACTCCCTCACTGAAGCTTTCTTT. It encodes CAISDSLTEAFF.

V usage is TRBV5-6 and J usage is TRBJ2-7; D uncertain. Between the trimmed V and J ends, which lost 1 base and 3 bases, there was a span of 14 bases. The V gene's germline CDR1 is SGHDT and CDR2 YYEEEE. The CDR3 covers 15 residues. The chain's CDR3 is CASSLLSDKHYEQYF. The CDR3 nucleotides are TGTGCCAGCAGCTTGCTATCCGACAAGCACTACGAGCAGTACTTC.

The chain couples TRBV5-3 to TRBJ2-1, with TRBD1 matching over 8 bases. TRBV5-3 is filed as an ORF, its function uncertain. Germline trimming cut 1 base from V and 5 bases from J; bases unmatched to any gene: 5. The CDR3 contains 15 residues. The CDR3 sequence: CARSLLHRGDNEQFF. As DNA, the CDR3 is TGTGCCAGAAGCTTGCTGCACAGGGGGGACAATGAGCAGTTCTTC.

This chain links TRBV11-2 with TRBJ1-2; a possible D gene is TRBD1 (6 bases). The CDR3 is 14 amino acids. Trimming removed 4 bases at V and 4 bases at J, with 13 bases between. Germline V gene sequence: CDR1 SGHAT, CDR2 FQNNGV. CDR3 DNA: TGTGCCAGCAGCTCGCGGACAGACTCCTATGGCTACACCTTC. Amino acids: CASSSRTDSYGYTF.

This chain links TRBV18 with TRBJ2-3, with D unclear. V lost 6 bases and J 2 bases, leaving 15 bases between the germline ends. Germline V lookup: CDR1 KGHSH, CDR2 LQKENI. The CDR3 extends over 15 amino acids. In nucleotides, the CDR3 is TGTGCCAGCTCGCCATTAGACCCCGCCACAGATACGCAGTATTTT. Its protein product is CASSPLDPATDTQYF.

This rearrangement joins TRBV9 to TRBJ2-2, with D hard to call. Trimming took 1 base from V and 7 from J, leaving 5 bases between them. The CDR3 is 12 amino acids. The V gene's germline CDR1 is SGDLS and CDR2 YYNGEE. CDR3 DNA sequence: TGTGCCAGCAGCGTACTGATCGGGGAGCTGTTTTTT. Protein product: CASSVLIGELFF. Based on the CDR3 plus reference TRBV9 and TRBJ2-2, the full variable domain is DSGVTQTPKHLITATGQRVTLRCSPRSGDLSVYWYQQSLDQGLQFLIQYYNGEERAKGNILERFSAQQFPDLHSELNLSSLELGDSALYFCASSVLIGELFFGEGSRLTVL.

The chain is built from TRBV19 and TRBJ1-3; no firm D call. CDR3 length equals 15 residues. Trimming pared 3 bases from V and 0 bases from J, leaving 9 bases between. Germline CDR1 is LNHDA and CDR2 is SQIVND (reference sequence). The CDR3 loop is CASSISGNSGNTIYF. Written as DNA, the CDR3 is TGTGCCAGTAGTATTTCCGGAAACTCTGGAAACACCATATATTTT.

The chain has TRBV5-1 and TRBJ2-1; 11 bases are shared with TRBD2. The CDR3 runs to 15 residues. The V gene's germline CDR1 is SGHRS and CDR2 YFSETQ. Trimming cost V 4 bases and J 4 bases; bases outside gene matches: 4. As DNA, the CDR3 is TGCGCCAGCAGCCAAGGACTAGCGGGTTACAATGAGCAGTTCTTC. Amino acid sequence: CASSQGLAGYNEQFF.

The rearrangement uses TRBV5-6 and TRBJ1-5; D ambiguous. V was trimmed by 1 base and J by 3 bases, leaving 11 bases between them. CDR1 is SGHDT, CDR2 YYEEEE, per germline. CDR3 size: 15 residues. CDR3 sequence: CASSLLRDHNQPQHF. As DNA, the CDR3 is TGTGCCAGCAGCTTGCTTCGGGATCACAATCAGCCCCAGCATTTT.

The J gene is TRBJ2-1, the V gene TRBV20-1, with 9 bases identical to TRBD2. This CDR3 spans 19 amino acids. The junction had 18 bases not matched to a gene; V was cut back by 3 bases and J by 3 bases. The V gene's germline CDR1 is DFQATT and CDR2 SNEGSKA (reference sequence). The CDR3 DNA reads TGCAGTGCTAGTCGGCCTTCCTATAAGACTAGCGGACTCTACAATGAGCAGTTCTTC. Its protein is CSASRPSYKTSGLYNEQFF.

This chain joins TRBV5-5 and TRBJ2-7; no reliable D call. Germline lookup yields CDR1 SGHKS and CDR2 YYEKEE (reference sequence). CDR3 length: 14 amino acids. The V and J ends lost 2 bases and 0 bases respectively, with 9 bases between them. CDR3 coding DNA: TGTGCCAGCAGCTTCACTGCACTCTCCTACGAGCAGTACTTC. The encoded protein is CASSFTALSYEQYF.

This chain connects TRBV24-1 to TRBJ2-3, with 8 nucleotides matching TRBD2. The germline V gene encodes CDR1 KGHDR and CDR2 SFDVKD. V shed 4 bases and J 1 base; nucleotides not matched to a gene: 6. There are 16 residues in the CDR3. The CDR3 DNA sequence: TGTGCCACCAGTGACCGGACTAGCAGCTGCACAGATACGCAGTATTTT. Translated, it gives CATSDRTSSCTDTQYF.

The rearrangement joins TRBV10-3 to TRBJ2-7, with unresolved D. Trimming pared 4 bases from V and 3 bases from J, leaving 13 bases between. From germline, CDR1 is ENHRY and CDR2 SYGVKD. This CDR3 contains 14 residues. In DNA form, the CDR3 reads TGTGCCATCAGTGTTTTTCCTCTGAGCTACGAGCAGTACTTC. This sequence encodes CAISVFPLSYEQYF.